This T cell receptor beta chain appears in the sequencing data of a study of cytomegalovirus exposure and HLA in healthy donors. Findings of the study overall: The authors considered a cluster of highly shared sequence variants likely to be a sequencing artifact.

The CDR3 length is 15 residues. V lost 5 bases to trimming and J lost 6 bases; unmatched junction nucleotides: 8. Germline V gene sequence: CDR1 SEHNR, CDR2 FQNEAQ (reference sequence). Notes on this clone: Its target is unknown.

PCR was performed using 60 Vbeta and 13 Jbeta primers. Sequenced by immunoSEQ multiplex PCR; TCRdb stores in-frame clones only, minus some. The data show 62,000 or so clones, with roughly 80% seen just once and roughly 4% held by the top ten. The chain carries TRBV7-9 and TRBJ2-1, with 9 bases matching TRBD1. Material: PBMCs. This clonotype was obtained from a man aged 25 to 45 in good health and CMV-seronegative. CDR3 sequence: CASSPRDRATNEQFF. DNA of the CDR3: TGTGCCAGCAGCCCCCGGGACAGGGCGACCAATGAGCAGTTCTTC.